This TCR beta chain was recovered during a study of cytomegalovirus exposure and HLA in healthy donors. Study context: Sequencing of some 190 million T cells in an earlier analysis found 95 million to 120 million unique TCR beta sequences.

Among the donors, all were healthy bone marrow donors. With 60 Vbeta and 13 Jbeta primers, the PCR was carried out. Sequencing used immunoSEQ multiplex PCR; TCRdb keeps in-frame clones, though not all of them. In the table there are about 150,000 clones, 75% to 85% of which are singletons. Trimming cost V 5 bases and J 5 bases, with 12 bases left between them. The CDR3 sequence is 13 residues long. Looked up from germline, CDR1 is SQVTM and CDR2 is ANQGSEA. Sequenced material: PBMCs. The chain has TRBV29-1 and TRBJ2-2; possible D gene TRBD2, 6 bases. The receptor was derived from a woman aged 35 to 49 in good health and CMV-seropositive. The CDR3, as DNA: TGCAGCGTTTTTGCGGGAAGTACCGGGGAGCTGTTTTTT. The encoded protein is CSVFAGSTGELFF.